Listed below are T cell receptor beta chains from one sample, sequenced in a study of blood T cell repertoires in COVID-19. Sequencing was performed with immunoSEQ multiplex PCR; in TCRdb, only in-frame clones are kept and a portion is missing. The top ten clones hold roughly 0.95% of a sample with 150,000 to 200,000 clones, about 85% of them seen once. The sequencing input was peripheral blood. These receptors all come from a man aged 18 to 35 with acute or convalescent COVID-19. Both conserved end residues are part of each CDR3. D genes are given only for firm matches. Clone size is not always given. Where it is, it says once, few, many or a class for expanded clones.

size	V	J	D	DNA	CDR3
-	TRBV7-7	TRBJ2-5	-	TGTGCCAGCAGCTCTACGGCGGGTGAAGAGACCCAGTACTTC	CASSSTAGEETQYF
-	TRBV6-4	TRBJ1-5	TRBD1	TGTGCCAGCAGTCCCACAGGGGGGGGGAGTCAGCCCCAGCATTTT	CASSPTGGGSQPQHF
-	TRBV5-1	TRBJ1-1	-	TGCGCCAGCAGCTTGGCGAAGAACAGAAACTTGAACACTGAAGCTTTCTTT	CASSLAKNRNLNTEAFF
-	TRBV11-2	TRBJ2-3	TRBD2	TGTGCCAGCAGCTCGGGACTAGCGGGAGCTAGCACAGATACGCAGTATTTT	CASSSGLAGASTDTQYF
-	TRBV7-2	TRBJ1-5	-	TGTGCCAGCAGCTTATTGGTAGATCAGCCCCAGCATTTT	CASSLLVDQPQHF
-	TRBV7-9	TRBJ1-3	-	TGTGCCAGCAGCAACCCTGGGAGGCAGACCTTCTCTGGAAACACCATATATTTT	CASSNPGRQTFSGNTIYF
-	TRBV9	TRBJ2-1	TRBD2	TGTGCCAGCAGCGTCCTAGCGGGGGGGAACAATGAGCAGTTCTTC	CASSVLAGGNNEQFF
-	TRBV5-1	TRBJ2-6	-	TGCGCCAGCAGCTCCCCGACCAGGCCCTCTGAGGGATTCTCTGGGGCCAACGTCCTGACTTTC	CASSSPTRPSEGFSGANVLTF
few	TRBV5-6	TRBJ2-1	TRBD2	TGTGCCAGCAGCTTTGTAGCGGGTTTATACAATGAGCAGTTCTTC	CASSFVAGLYNEQFF
-	TRBV19	TRBJ1-5	TRBD1	TGTGCCAGTAGTCCATCGGACAGGGGCAATCAGCCCCAGCATTTT	CASSPSDRGNQPQHF
few	TRBV9	TRBJ1-2	-	TGTGCCAGCAGCGTAGTTTTAGTCAACTATGGCTACACCTTC	CASSVVLVNYGYTF
once	TRBV10-1	TRBJ1-5	-	TGCGCCAGCAGTGAAGCAGGTGGGCAGCCCCAGCATTTT	CASSEAGGQPQHF
-	TRBV2	TRBJ2-7	-	TGTGCCAGCAGTGTCCGAGGTAACTCCTACGAGCAGTACTTC	CASSVRGNSYEQYF
-	TRBV6-1	TRBJ1-4	TRBD1	TGTGCCAGCAGTGTATATGGACAGGGATCAACTAATGAAAAACTGTTTTTT	CASSVYGQGSTNEKLFF
-	TRBV30	TRBJ1-4	TRBD1	TGTGCCTGCAACCGGGACAGGGACGAAAAACTGTTTTTT	CACNRDRDEKLFF
-	TRBV19	TRBJ2-5	TRBD1	TGTGCCAGTAGTACCGGGACAGCCACCCGGGAGACCCAGTACTTC	CASSTGTATRETQYF
-	TRBV5-1	TRBJ1-1	-	TGCGCCAGCAGCTCACAATGGGGGGGCGGTGCTTTCTTT	CASSSQWGGGAFF
-	TRBV29-1	TRBJ1-3	TRBD1	TGCAGCGTTGCCCGGGACAGCCTTGGAAACACCATATATTTT	CSVARDSLGNTIYF
-	TRBV2	TRBJ2-1	TRBD2	TGTGCCAGCAGTTTCAGCGGGGGCCGTTACAATGAGCAGTTCTTC	CASSFSGGRYNEQFF
-	TRBV5-1	TRBJ2-6	TRBD1	TGCGCCAGCAGCACGACAGGGACTGGGGCCAACGTCCTGACTTTC	CASSTTGTGANVLTF
-	TRBV30	TRBJ2-7	TRBD2	TGTGCCTGGACAAGGGGCGGGGGAGAGCAGTACTTC	CAWTRGGGEQYF
-	TRBV9	TRBJ2-1	-	TGTGCCAGCAGCGTAGATGGGGGGTTTGGCAATGAGCAGTTCTTC	CASSVDGGFGNEQFF
-	TRBV30	TRBJ2-7	-	TGTGCCTGGAGTGTATATGACGAGCAGTACTTC	CAWSVYDEQYF
-	TRBV7-8	TRBJ2-2	TRBD1	TGTGCCAGCAGCTTAGCGCGGACAGGGACCGGGGAGCTGTTTTTT	CASSLARTGTGELFF
-	TRBV7-6	TRBJ2-3	-	TGTGCCAGCAGCTTAAGTCCAGGGAGCACAGATACGCAGTATTTT	CASSLSPGSTDTQYF
once	TRBV5-1	TRBJ2-1	TRBD1	TGCGCCAGCAGGTCCGGGACAGGGAAAGTCAATGAGCAGTTCTTC	CASRSGTGKVNEQFF